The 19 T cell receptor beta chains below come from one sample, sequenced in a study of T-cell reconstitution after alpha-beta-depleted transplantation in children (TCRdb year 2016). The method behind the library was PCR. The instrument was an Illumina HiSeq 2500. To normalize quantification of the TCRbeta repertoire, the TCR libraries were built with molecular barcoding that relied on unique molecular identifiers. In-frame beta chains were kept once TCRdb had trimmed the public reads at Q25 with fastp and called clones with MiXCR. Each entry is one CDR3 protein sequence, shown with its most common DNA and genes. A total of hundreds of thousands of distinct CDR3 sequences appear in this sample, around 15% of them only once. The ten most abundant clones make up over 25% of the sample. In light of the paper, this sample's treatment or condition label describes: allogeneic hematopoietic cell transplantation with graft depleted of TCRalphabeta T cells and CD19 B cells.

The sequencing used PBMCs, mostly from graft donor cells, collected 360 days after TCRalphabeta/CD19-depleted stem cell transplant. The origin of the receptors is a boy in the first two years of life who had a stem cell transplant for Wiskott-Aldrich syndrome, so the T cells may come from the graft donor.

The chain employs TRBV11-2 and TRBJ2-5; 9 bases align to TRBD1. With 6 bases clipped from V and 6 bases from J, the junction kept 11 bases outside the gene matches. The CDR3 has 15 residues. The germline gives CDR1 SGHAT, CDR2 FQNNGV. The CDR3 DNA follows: TGTGCCAGCAGAACCCTGGGGACAGGGATAAAGACCCAGTACTTC. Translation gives CASRTLGTGIKTQYF.

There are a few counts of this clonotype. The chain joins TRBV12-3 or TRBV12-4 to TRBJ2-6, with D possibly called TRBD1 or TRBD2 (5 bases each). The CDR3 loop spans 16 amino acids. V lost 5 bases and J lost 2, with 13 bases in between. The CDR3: CASSPRGGTGANVLTF. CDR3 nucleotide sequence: TGTGCCAGCAGTCCCCGTGGGGGTACTGGGGCCAACGTCCTGACTTTC.

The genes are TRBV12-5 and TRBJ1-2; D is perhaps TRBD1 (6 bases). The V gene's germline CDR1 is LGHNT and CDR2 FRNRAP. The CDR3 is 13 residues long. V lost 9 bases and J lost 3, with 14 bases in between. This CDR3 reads CASPIGTHYGYTF. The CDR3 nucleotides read TGTGCTAGCCCTATCGGGACACACTATGGCTACACCTTC.

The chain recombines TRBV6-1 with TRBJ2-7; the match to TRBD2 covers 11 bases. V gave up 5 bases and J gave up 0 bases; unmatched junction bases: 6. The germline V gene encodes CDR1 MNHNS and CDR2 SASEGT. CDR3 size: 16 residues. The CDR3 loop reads CASSRGTSGISYEQYF. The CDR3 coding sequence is TGTGCCAGCAGTCGAGGGACTAGCGGAATCTCCTACGAGCAGTACTTC.

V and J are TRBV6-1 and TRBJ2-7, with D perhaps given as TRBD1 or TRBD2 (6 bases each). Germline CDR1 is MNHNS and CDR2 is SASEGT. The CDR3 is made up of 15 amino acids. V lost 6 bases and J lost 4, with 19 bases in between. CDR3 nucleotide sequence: TGTGCCAGCAGCCCTCGGGGGCAGTTGGGTTACGAGCAGTACTTC. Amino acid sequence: CASSPRGQLGYEQYF.

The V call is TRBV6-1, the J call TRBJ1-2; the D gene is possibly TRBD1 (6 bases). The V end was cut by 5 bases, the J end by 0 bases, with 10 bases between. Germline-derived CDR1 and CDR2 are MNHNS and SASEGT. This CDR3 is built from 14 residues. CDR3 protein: CASSRTDTNYGYTF. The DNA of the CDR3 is TGTGCCAGCAGTCGGACAGATACTAACTATGGCTACACCTTC.

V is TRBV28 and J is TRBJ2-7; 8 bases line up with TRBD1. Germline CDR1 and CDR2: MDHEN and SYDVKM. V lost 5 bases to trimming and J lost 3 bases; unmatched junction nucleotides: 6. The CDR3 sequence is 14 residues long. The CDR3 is CASSVQGGGYEQYF. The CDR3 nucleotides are TGTGCCAGCAGTGTACAGGGGGGAGGCTACGAGCAGTACTTC.

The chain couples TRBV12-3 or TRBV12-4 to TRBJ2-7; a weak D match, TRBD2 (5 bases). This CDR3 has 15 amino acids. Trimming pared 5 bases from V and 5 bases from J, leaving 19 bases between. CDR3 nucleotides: TGTGCCAGCAGTCCACGGACTTTCTTCGCCCACGAGCAGTACTTC. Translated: CASSPRTFFAHEQYF.

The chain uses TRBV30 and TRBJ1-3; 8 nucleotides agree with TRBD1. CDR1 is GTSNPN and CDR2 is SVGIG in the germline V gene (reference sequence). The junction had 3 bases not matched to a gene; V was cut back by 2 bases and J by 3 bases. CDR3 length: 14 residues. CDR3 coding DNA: TGTGCCTGGAGTCCAACAGGGGGTGGAAACACCATATATTTT. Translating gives CAWSPTGGGNTIYF.

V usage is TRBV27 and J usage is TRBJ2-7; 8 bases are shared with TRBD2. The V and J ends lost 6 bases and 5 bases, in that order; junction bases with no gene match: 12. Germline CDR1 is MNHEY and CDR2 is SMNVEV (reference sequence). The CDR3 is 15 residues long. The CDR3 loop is CASSQGAGGSDEQYF. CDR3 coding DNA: TGTGCCAGCAGCCAAGGGGCGGGAGGCTCGGACGAGCAGTACTTC.

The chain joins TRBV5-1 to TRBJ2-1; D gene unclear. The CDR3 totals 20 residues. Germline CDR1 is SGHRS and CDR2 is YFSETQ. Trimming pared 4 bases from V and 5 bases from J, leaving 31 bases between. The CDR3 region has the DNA TGCGCCAGCAGCCTACTAACTGCCTGGGGTGGGTTTATGGAAAACAATGAGCAGTTCTTC. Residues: CASSLLTAWGGFMENNEQFF.

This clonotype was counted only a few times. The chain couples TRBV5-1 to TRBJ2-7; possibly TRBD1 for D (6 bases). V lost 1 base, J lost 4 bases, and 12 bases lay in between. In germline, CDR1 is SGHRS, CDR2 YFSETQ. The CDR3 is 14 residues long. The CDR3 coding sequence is TGCGCCAGCAGCTTGATGGACAGCCTTTACGAGCAGTACTTC. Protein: CASSLMDSLYEQYF.

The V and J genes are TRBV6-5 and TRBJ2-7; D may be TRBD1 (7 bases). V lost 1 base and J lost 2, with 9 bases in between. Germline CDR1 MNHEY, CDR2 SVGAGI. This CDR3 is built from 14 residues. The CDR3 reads CASSYFRGAYEQYF. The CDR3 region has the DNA TGTGCCAGCAGTTACTTCAGGGGGGCCTACGAGCAGTACTTC.

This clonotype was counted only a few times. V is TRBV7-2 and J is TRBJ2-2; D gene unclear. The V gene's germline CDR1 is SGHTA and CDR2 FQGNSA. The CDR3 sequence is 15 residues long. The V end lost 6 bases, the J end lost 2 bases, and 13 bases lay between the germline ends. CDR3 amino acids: CASRRTAHNTGELFF. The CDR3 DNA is TGTGCCAGCAGACGGACGGCTCACAACACCGGGGAGCTGTTTTTT.

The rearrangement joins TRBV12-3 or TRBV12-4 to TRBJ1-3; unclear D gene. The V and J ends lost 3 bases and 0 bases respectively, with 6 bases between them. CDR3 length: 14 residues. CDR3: CASSFLHSGNTIYF. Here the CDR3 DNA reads TGTGCCAGCAGTTTCCTTCACTCTGGAAACACCATATATTTT.

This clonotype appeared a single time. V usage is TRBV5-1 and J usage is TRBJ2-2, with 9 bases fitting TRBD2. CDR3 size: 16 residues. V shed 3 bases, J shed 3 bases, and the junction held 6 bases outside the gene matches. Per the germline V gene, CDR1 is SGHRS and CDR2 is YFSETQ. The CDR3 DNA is TGCGCCAGCAGCTGGGCTAGCGGGGAGTACACCGGGGAGCTGTTTTTT. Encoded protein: CASSWASGEYTGELFF.

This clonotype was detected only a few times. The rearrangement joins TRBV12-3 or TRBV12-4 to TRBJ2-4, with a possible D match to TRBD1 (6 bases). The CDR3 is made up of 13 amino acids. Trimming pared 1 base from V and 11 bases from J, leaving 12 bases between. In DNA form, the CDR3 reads TGTGCCAGCAGTTTAGAACAGGGCTTAGTTCAGTACTTC. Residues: CASSLEQGLVQYF.

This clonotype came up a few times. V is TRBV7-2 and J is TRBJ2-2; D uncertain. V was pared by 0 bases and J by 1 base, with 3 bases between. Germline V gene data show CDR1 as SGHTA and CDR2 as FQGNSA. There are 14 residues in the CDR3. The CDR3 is CASSLAGNTGELFF. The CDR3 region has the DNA TGTGCCAGCAGCTTAGCAGGGAACACCGGGGAGCTGTTTTTT.

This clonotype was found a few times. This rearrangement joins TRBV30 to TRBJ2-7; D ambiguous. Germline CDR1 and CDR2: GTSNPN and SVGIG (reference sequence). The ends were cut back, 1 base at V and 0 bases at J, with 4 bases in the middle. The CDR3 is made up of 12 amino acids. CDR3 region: CAWSGLSYEQYF. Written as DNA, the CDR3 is TGTGCCTGGAGTGGACTCTCCTACGAGCAGTACTTC.